This T cell receptor (beta chain) was captured in a study of regulatory T cells in long-lasting Graves disease. Overall study findings and caveats: The study found persistent patients shared more public clonotypes (approximately 2,700) than new patients (around 870).

Time point specified: newly diagnosed GD, antithyroid drugs for less than 3 months. PBMCs were the source of the RNA used for TCR sequencing. The germline V gene has CDR1 SGDLS and CDR2 YYNGEE. This CDR3 region has 18 residues. Trimming stripped 3 bases from V and 2 bases from J, with 22 bases between. Library construction for TCR beta used iRepertoire HTBI primers and Arm-PCR of CDR3 regions. One entry per CDR3 protein results from TCRdb running MiXCR on the multiplex PCR reads. The sample includes 400,000 to 550,000 distinct CDR3 sequences, about 16% seen only once; the top ten take approximately 22%. Comments on this clonotype: Its antigen is unknown. Without the conserved terminal phenylalanine or tryptophan, this CDR3 likely stems from a read error.

These data were also reused for a study on T cells in Graves' hyperthyroidism and ophthalmopathy. That report notes: Researchers defined stable Graves' hyperthyroidism as no ophthalmopathy progression within 18 months. The HTBI primer set was used in a first-round RT-PCR of the TCR CDR3.

The clonotype originates from a woman between 18 and 29 years old with Graves disease. The gene calls are TRBV9 and TRBJ2-3, with D tentatively TRBD2 (6 bases). The sequencing used peripheral blood mononuclear cells (PBMCs), collected at new diagnosis, from a patient treated with antithyroid drugs. The CDR3 DNA follows: TGTGCCAGCAGCGCGGGACTGGCGGGGATATCGGCCACAGATACGCAGTATCTT. This encodes CASSAGLAGISATDTQYL.